Following are 30 T cell receptor beta chains from one sample sequenced in a study of blood T cell repertoires in COVID-19. Sequencing was performed with immunoSEQ multiplex PCR; in TCRdb, only in-frame clones are kept and a portion is missing. This sample carries 200,000 to 250,000 clones, 84% of them seen once, and the ten largest clones take approximately 10%. What was sequenced was peripheral blood. Receptors originate from an elderly woman with COVID-19, enrolled during active disease.

This chain joins TRBV7-2 and TRBJ2-5; a weak D match, TRBD1 (6 bases). The CDR3 spans 15 residues. The V gene lost 5 bases and the J gene lost 5 bases, with 18 bases spanning the gap. Looked up from germline, CDR1 is SGHTA and CDR2 is FQGNSA. The CDR3 loop reads CASSLGPQGRETQYF. Written as DNA, the CDR3 is TGTGCCAGCAGCCTAGGCCCGCAGGGGCGGGAGACCCAGTACTTC.

The rearrangement joins TRBV28 to TRBJ1-2; 12 bases map to TRBD1. Germline V lookup: CDR1 MDHEN, CDR2 SYDVKM. With V trimmed by 2 bases and J by 7 bases, 8 bases remained unmatched. The CDR3 spans 16 residues. The CDR3 spells CASSLGDRGRGSGYTF. CDR3 nucleotides: TGTGCCAGCAGTTTAGGGGACAGGGGGCGGGGTAGTGGCTACACCTTC.

V gene TRBV19 combines with J gene TRBJ1-1; TRBD1 aligns across 9 bases. V shed 5 bases and J 5 bases; nucleotides not matched to a gene: 3. The CDR3 is 13 residues long. The germline CDR1 and CDR2 sequences are LNHDA and SQIVND (reference sequence). CDR3 amino acids: CASSPDRGTEAFF. The CDR3 region has the DNA TGTGCCAGTAGTCCGGACAGGGGAACTGAAGCTTTCTTT.

This rearrangement joins TRBV24-1 to TRBJ2-5; tentatively, D is TRBD2 (5 bases). Trimming pared 3 bases from V and 2 bases from J, leaving 9 bases between. Germline assignment: CDR1 KGHDR and CDR2 SFDVKD. This CDR3 is built from 14 residues. CDR3: CATSDHSGQETQYF. CDR3 in DNA: TGTGCCACCAGTGATCACTCGGGGCAAGAGACCCAGTACTTC.

The chain recombines TRBV7-2 with TRBJ1-2; D not certain. Deletions cut 4 bases from V and 2 bases from J, with 11 bases between. The CDR3 sequence is 14 residues long. CDR1 and CDR2 from the germline V gene are SGHTA and FQGNSA. The CDR3 DNA reads as TGTGCCAGCAGCTATACAGATTTCAACTATGGCTACACCTTC. Amino acids: CASSYTDFNYGYTF.

This chain links TRBV5-6 with TRBJ1-5; possible D gene TRBD1, 5 bases. V was trimmed by 2 bases and J by 6 bases, leaving 12 bases between them. Germline CDR1 reads SGHDT; CDR2 reads YYEEEE. The CDR3 length is 14 residues. The CDR3 nucleotides read TGTGCCAGCAGCTTAGGAGGGGTGGGTCAGCCCCAGCATTTT. Translated, it gives CASSLGGVGQPQHF. The whole variable domain, filled in from reference TRBV5-6 and TRBJ1-5, reads DAGVTQSPTHLIKTRGQQVTLRCSPKSGHDTVSWYQQALGQGPQFIFQYYEEEERQRGNFPDRFSGHQFPNYSSELNVNALLLGDSALYLCASSLGGVGQPQHFGDGTRLSIL.

In its sample, this clone was seen once. This chain uses TRBV7-2 with TRBJ2-1; 7 positions match TRBD2. This CDR3 is built from 15 residues. Germline assignment: CDR1 SGHTA and CDR2 FQGNSA. Trimming cost V 4 bases and J 0 bases; bases outside gene matches: 3. The CDR3 region has the DNA TGTGCCAGCAGCTACCGGGACTACTCCTACAATGAGCAGTTCTTC. Its translation is CASSYRDYSYNEQFF.

This clone was observed a handful of times. J is TRBJ1-6 and V is TRBV5-1, with 9 bases lining up with TRBD1. The CDR3 is 13 amino acids. Germline CDR1 SGHRS, CDR2 YFSETQ. The V gene end was trimmed by 5 bases and the J gene end by 10 bases; junction bases not matched to a gene: 4. CDR3 residues: CASRTGGESPLHF. In DNA form, the CDR3 reads TGCGCCAGCAGGACAGGGGGGGAATCACCCCTCCACTTT.

The chain recombines TRBV28 with TRBJ1-3, with D possibly TRBD1 on 6 matching bases. Germline loops: CDR1 MDHEN, CDR2 SYDVKM. This CDR3 region has 13 residues. V was clipped by 10 bases and J by 3 bases, with 13 bases between them. CDR3 nucleotides: TGTGCCATTCAGGGGAATCGTGGAAACACCATATATTTT. Encoded protein: CAIQGNRGNTIYF.

The chain has TRBV30 and TRBJ1-4; 8 bases fit TRBD1. Germline V gene data show CDR1 as GTSNPN and CDR2 as SVGIG (reference sequence). The CDR3 loop spans 14 amino acids. V was clipped by 0 bases and J by 6 bases; unmatched bases: 3. The CDR3 nucleotides read TGTGCCTGGAGTGTCCCAGGGGGCGATGAAAAACTGTTTTTT. Residues: CAWSVPGGDEKLFF. Supplemented by reference TRBV30 and TRBJ1-4, the full variable domain reads SQTIHQWPATLVQPVGSPLSLECTVEGTSNPNLYWYRQAAGRGLQLLFYSVGIGQISSEVPQNLSASRPQDRQFILSSKKLLLSDSGFYLCAWSVPGGDEKLFFGSGTQLSVL.

The gene calls are TRBV5-1 and TRBJ2-3; 10 bases align to TRBD1. Germline trimming cut 9 bases from V and 5 bases from J; bases unmatched to any gene: 6. This CDR3 is built from 13 residues. Germline V gene sequence: CDR1 SGHRS, CDR2 YFSETQ. The CDR3 protein is CATSTGGGDTQYF. DNA for the CDR3: TGCGCCACCTCGACAGGGGGCGGAGATACGCAGTATTTT. Full variable domain (rest looked up from reference TRBV5-1 and TRBJ2-3): KAGVTQTPRYLIKTRGQQVTLSCSPISGHRSVSWYQQTPGQGLQFLFEYFSETQRNKGNFPGRFSGRQFSNSRSEMNVSTLELGDSALYLCATSTGGGDTQYFGPGTRLTVL.

This clone was seen just once. CDR3 DNA sequence: TGCGCCAGCAGCCAAGATCTCGCCAACGAGAGGTATGGCTACACCTTC. The encoded protein is CASSQDLANERYGYTF. The chain uses TRBV4-1 and TRBJ1-2; no firm D call. Germline CDR1 is MGHRA and CDR2 is YSYEKL. Trimming took 0 bases from V and 5 from J, leaving 16 bases between them. The CDR3 totals 16 residues.

The V gene is TRBV5-1, the J gene TRBJ1-4; TRBD1 aligns across 10 bases. The V gene end was trimmed by 3 bases and the J gene end by 11 bases; junction bases not matched to a gene: 10. The V gene's germline CDR1 is SGHRS and CDR2 YFSETQ. The CDR3 consists of 15 residues. Here the CDR3 DNA reads TGCGCCAGCAGCTCAACCGGGACAGGGGTGTTGAAACTGTTTTTT. Translation: CASSSTGTGVLKLFF.

The chain is built from TRBV7-9 and TRBJ1-2; D perhaps matches TRBD1 (5 bases). The V gene lost 4 bases and the J gene lost 7 bases, with 16 bases spanning the gap. Germline loops: CDR1 SEHNR, CDR2 FQNEAQ (reference sequence). The CDR3 totals 14 residues. CDR3 sequence reads: CASSSLWTTSGYTF. In DNA form, the CDR3 reads TGTGCCAGCAGCTCCCTTTGGACAACGAGTGGCTACACCTTC.

A few counts support this clone. The chain is built from TRBV7-9 and TRBJ1-1, with no clear D. Deletions cut 4 bases from V and 5 bases from J, with 14 bases between. This CDR3 contains 14 residues. From germline, CDR1 is SEHNR and CDR2 FQNEAQ (reference sequence). CDR3 in amino acids: CASSSPLIATEAFF. CDR3 in DNA: TGTGCCAGCAGCTCCCCGCTTATCGCGACTGAAGCTTTCTTT.

The chain employs TRBV19 and TRBJ2-2; the D gene is possibly TRBD1 (5 bases). Germline V gene lookup returns CDR1 LNHDA and CDR2 SQIVND (reference sequence). The CDR3 extends over 16 amino acids. Trimming removed 0 bases from V and 4 bases from J, with 12 bases in between. CDR3 loop: CASSIDWGRATGELFF. In nucleotides, the CDR3 is TGTGCCAGTAGTATAGATTGGGGCAGGGCCACCGGGGAGCTGTTTTTT. Based on the CDR3 plus reference TRBV19 and TRBJ2-2, the full variable domain is DGGITQSPKYLFRKEGQNVTLSCEQNLNHDAMYWYRQDPGQGLRLIYYSQIVNDFQKGDIAEGYSVSREKKESFPLTVTSAQKNPTAFYLCASSIDWGRATGELFFGEGSRLTVL.

The genes are TRBV5-1 and TRBJ2-7, with 8 positions matching TRBD1. CDR1 is SGHRS, CDR2 YFSETQ, per germline. V shed 1 base and J 2 bases; nucleotides not matched to a gene: 5. The CDR3 extends over 15 amino acids. The CDR3 is CASSLMDRVPYEQYF. CDR3 nucleotide sequence: TGCGCCAGCAGCTTGATGGACAGGGTCCCCTACGAGCAGTACTTC.

The chain uses TRBV3-1 (or the pseudogene TRBV3-2) and TRBJ1-5, with D unresolved. Germline V gives CDR1 LGHDT, CDR2 YNNKEL (reference sequence). CDR3 length equals 13 residues. V was shortened by 1 base and J by 2 bases, with 3 bases between the two germline ends. This chain's CDR3 is CASSQAGNQPQHF. For the CDR3, the DNA is TGTGCCAGCAGCCAAGCGGGCAATCAGCCCCAGCATTTT.

V usage is TRBV6-5 and J usage is TRBJ2-7; 11 nucleotides line up with TRBD2. CDR1 is MNHEY and CDR2 is SVGAGI in the germline V gene. This CDR3 spans 14 amino acids. V was clipped by 6 bases and J by 2 bases; unmatched bases: 3. The CDR3 DNA reads as TGTGCCAGCAGGACTAGCGGGGCAACCTACGAGCAGTACTTC. Protein sequence: CASRTSGATYEQYF.

V gene TRBV7-2 combines with J gene TRBJ1-1, with TRBD1 matching over 8 bases. This CDR3 region has 13 residues. CDR1 SGHTA and CDR2 FQGNSA come from the germline V gene. The V gene end was trimmed by 7 bases and the J gene end by 5 bases; junction bases not matched to a gene: 6. This CDR3 reads CASTRTGTTEAFF. CDR3 DNA sequence: TGTGCCAGCACCCGGACAGGGACGACTGAAGCTTTCTTT.

A remark on this clone: Other DNA sequences in the sample encode the same CDR3. The chain recombines TRBV6-5 with TRBJ1-5; tentatively, D is TRBD1 (6 bases). The CDR3 is made up of 13 amino acids. The germline V gene has CDR1 MNHEY and CDR2 SVGAGI. V lost 6 bases, J lost 4 bases, and 10 bases lay in between. The CDR3: CASRGQGNQPQHF. The CDR3 bases are TGTGCCAGCAGAGGGCAGGGGAATCAGCCCCAGCATTTT.

The chain employs TRBV24-1 and TRBJ1-2; tentatively, D is TRBD1 (6 bases). This CDR3 is 13 amino acids long. CDR1 and CDR2 (germline): KGHDR, SFDVKD. V was cut by 4 bases and J by 5 bases, with 10 bases left in between. CDR3 loop: CATSEGGRYGYTF. The DNA of the CDR3 is TGTGCCACCAGTGAAGGGGGAAGATATGGCTACACCTTC.

The chain couples TRBV5-5 to TRBJ1-3; 7 nucleotides line up with TRBD1. The length of the CDR3 is 15 residues. The germline CDR1 and CDR2 sequences are SGHKS and YYEKEE (reference sequence). V shed 4 bases, J shed 2 bases, and the junction held 6 bases outside the gene matches. CDR3 sequence: CASSTGTETGNTIYF. The DNA for the CDR3 is TGTGCCAGCAGCACCGGGACAGAAACTGGAAACACCATATATTTT.

A few counts support this clone. The chain carries TRBV7-9 and TRBJ1-1; D is uncertain. Germline CDR1 is SEHNR and CDR2 is FQNEAQ (reference sequence). Trimming left V 6 bases short and J 5 bases short, with 13 bases between. CDR3 length: 13 residues. In nucleotides, the CDR3 is TGTGCCAGCAGACCAACTCGGGGTACTGAAGCTTTCTTT. Translating gives CASRPTRGTEAFF. Full variable domain (outside the CDR3, taken from reference TRBV7-9 and TRBJ1-1): DTGVSQNPRHKITKRGQNVTFRCDPISEHNRLYWYRQTLGQGPEFLTYFQNEAQLEKSRLLSDRFSAERPKGSFSTLEIQRTEQGDSAMYLCASRPTRGTEAFFGQGTRLTVV.

This sequence joins TRBV29-1 and TRBJ2-1; 10 nucleotides line up with TRBD2. Germline V gene sequence: CDR1 SQVTM, CDR2 ANQGSEA. CDR3 length: 14 amino acids. V shed 7 bases, J shed 2 bases, and the junction held 5 bases outside the gene matches. The DNA of the CDR3 is TGCAGCGCGCGGACTAGCGGTACCTACAATGAGCAGTTCTTC. Its protein product is CSARTSGTYNEQFF.

V is TRBV5-1 and J is TRBJ1-4; TRBD1 might be the D (6 bases). Germline CDR1 and CDR2: SGHRS and YFSETQ. This CDR3 is 15 amino acids long. The germline V and J ends were trimmed by 0 bases and 6 bases, with 12 bases remaining between them. The CDR3 region is CASSLEGVKDEKLFF. CDR3 bases: TGCGCCAGCAGCTTGGAGGGGGTTAAAGATGAAAAACTGTTTTTT.

The rearrangement joins TRBV5-5 to TRBJ2-7; TRBD1 matches at 8 bases. CDR3 length: 15 residues. The trim removed 4 bases at V and 4 bases at J, leaving 10 bases unmatched. The germline gives CDR1 SGHKS, CDR2 YYEKEE (reference sequence). CDR3 in DNA: TGTGCCAGCAGCCTTACGGGACAGGAATCTTACGAGCAGTACTTC. Its translation: CASSLTGQESYEQYF.

In DNA form, the CDR3 reads TGTGCCAGTAGTGCCATCAGCGGCATGAACACTGAAGCTTTCTTT. Translating gives CASSAISGMNTEAFF. The V gene is TRBV19, the J gene TRBJ1-1, with no clear D. The CDR3 runs 15 residues. The V gene lost 5 bases and the J gene lost 0 bases, with 13 bases spanning the gap. In germline, CDR1 is LNHDA, CDR2 SQIVND (reference sequence).

J is TRBJ2-1 and V is TRBV5-1; 10 bases are shared with TRBD2. This CDR3 is built from 16 residues. Germline CDR1 is SGHRS and CDR2 is YFSETQ. V dropped 0 bases and J dropped 11; count of bases not matched to a gene: 11. The CDR3 DNA reads as TGCGCCAGCAGCTTGGTCTCGAGCGGGGGGGCTTGGAAGCAGTTCTTC. Its translation is CASSLVSSGGAWKQFF. Full variable domain (rest looked up from reference TRBV5-1 and TRBJ2-1): KAGVTQTPRYLIKTRGQQVTLSCSPISGHRSVSWYQQTPGQGLQFLFEYFSETQRNKGNFPGRFSGRQFSNSRSEMNVSTLELGDSALYLCASSLVSSGGAWKQFFGPGTRLTVL.

The chain links TRBV5-5 to TRBJ2-2; D may be TRBD2 (6 bases). The germline CDR1 and CDR2 sequences are SGHKS and YYEKEE (reference sequence). The CDR3 sequence is 17 residues long. Trimming stripped 3 bases from V and 4 bases from J, with 19 bases between. The CDR3 protein is CASSYGGTGRSTGELFF. CDR3 sequence (DNA): TGTGCCAGCAGCTATGGGGGGACGGGACGGAGCACCGGGGAGCTGTTTTTT.